The 2 T cell receptor beta chains presented below share a single source sample, sequenced in a study of early T cells in non-severe SARS-CoV-2 infection. TCRdb processed the 5' RACE reads anew with MiXCR; each CDR3 protein has one entry. This table has about 30,000 distinct CDR3 sequences, approximately 5.2% appearing once. Sequencing was performed on whole blood. These receptors were taken from an adult who was a healthcare worker with PCR-confirmed SARS-CoV-2 infection or an uninfected control (not recorded which).

This clonotype was seen ten or more times. The CDR3 DNA reads as TGTGCCAGCAGCTTAGCGGGAGTCTACAATGAGCAGTTCTTC. Protein product: CASSLAGVYNEQFF. The V gene is TRBV7-2, the J gene TRBJ2-1; perhaps TRBD2 as D (5 bases). V was cut by 0 bases and J by 3 bases, with 6 bases left in between. Germline V gene lookup returns CDR1 SGHTA and CDR2 FQGNSA. This CDR3 has 14 amino acids.

The V and J genes are TRBV6-1 and TRBJ1-2, with TRBD1 as a possible D gene (6 bases). The length of the CDR3 is 15 residues. CDR1 is MNHNS, CDR2 SASEGT, per germline. Trimming cost V 4 bases and J 4 bases, with 16 bases left between them. Here the CDR3 DNA reads TGTGCCAGCAGTGGTCCGGACAGAAGTGCCTATGGCTACACCTTC. This codes for CASSGPDRSAYGYTF.